Listed here are 25 T cell receptor beta chains from one sample, sequenced in a study of T-cell reconstitution after alpha-beta-depleted transplantation in children. Unique molecular identifiers were built into the TCRbeta library. MiXCR was run by TCRdb on the PCR reads, yielding one entry per CDR3 protein. The data show some 75,000 distinct CDR3 sequences, with around 7.9% seen just once and around 2.5% held by the top ten. The specimen comprised PBMCs from the stem cell graft donor, sampled from the stem cell graft. The receptors stem from a human donor who donated a stem cell graft to a child with acute lymphoblastic leukemia.

This clonotype was counted many times. J is TRBJ2-7 and V is TRBV20-1, with D possibly matching TRBD1 (7 bases). The germline V gene has CDR1 DFQATT and CDR2 SNEGSKA (reference sequence). Trimming cost V 6 bases and J 4 bases, with 16 bases left between them. The CDR3 runs 13 residues. CDR3 in DNA: TGCAGTGCGAGATCCCCAGGGGGGTACGAGCAGTACTTC. Its translation: CSARSPGGYEQYF.

There are many counts of this clonotype. The chain uses TRBV28 and TRBJ2-1; TRBD2 agrees at 7 bases. Germline V gene lookup returns CDR1 MDHEN and CDR2 SYDVKM. The CDR3 sequence is 15 residues long. V lost 5 bases and J lost 9; bases outside the gene matches: 13. The CDR3 is CASSLQAGLSGEQFF. For the CDR3, the DNA is TGTGCCAGCAGTCTCCAAGCGGGACTGTCTGGTGAGCAGTTCTTC.

This clonotype has just a few counts. This rearrangement joins TRBV5-4 to TRBJ2-2; TRBD2 matches 7 bases. The CDR3 has 15 amino acids. The ends lost 4 bases at V and 3 bases at J; junction bases unmatched: 6. The germline V gene has CDR1 SGHNT and CDR2 YYREEE (reference sequence). CDR3 bases: TGTGCCAGCAGCCCTCCTCGGGGGGACACCGGGGAGCTGTTTTTT. Residues: CASSPPRGDTGELFF. Based on the CDR3 plus reference TRBV5-4 and TRBJ2-2, the full variable domain is ETGVTQSPTHLIKTRGQQVTLRCSSQSGHNTVSWYQQALGQGPQFIFQYYREEENGRGNFPPRFSGLQFPNYSSELNVNALELDDSALYLCASSPPRGDTGELFFGEGSRLTVL.

This clonotype was seen repeatedly, ten times or more. The rearrangement joins TRBV29-1 to TRBJ2-1; D remains ambiguous. The V gene lost 8 bases and the J gene lost 5 bases, with 10 bases spanning the gap. The germline CDR1 and CDR2 sequences are SQVTM and ANQGSEA. This CDR3 is 11 amino acids long. The chain's CDR3 is CSSAPDNEQFF. As DNA, the CDR3 is TGCAGCTCTGCCCCAGACAATGAGCAGTTCTTC.

This clonotype was counted between two and nine times. The chain employs TRBV7-2 and TRBJ1-2, with D possibly matching TRBD1 (5 bases). There are 15 residues in the CDR3. In germline, CDR1 is SGHTA, CDR2 FQGNSA. V was trimmed by 7 bases and J by 5 bases, leaving 20 bases between them. CDR3 nucleotides: TGTGCCAGCACCCACCCGGGACGTACTATTTATGGCTACACCTTC. It codes for CASTHPGRTIYGYTF. The full variable domain, rest sourced from reference TRBV7-2 and TRBJ1-2, is GAGVSQSPSNKVTEKGKDVELRCDPISGHTALYWYRQSLGQGLEFLIYFQGNSAPDKSGLPSDRFSAERTGGSVSTLTIQRTQQEDSAVYLCASTHPGRTIYGYTFGSGTRLTVV.

This clonotype occurred many times. The rearrangement links TRBV27 to TRBJ2-1, with no clear D. Trimming removed 4 bases from V and 9 bases from J, with 10 bases in between. Germline-derived CDR1 and CDR2 are MNHEY and SMNVEV (reference sequence). This CDR3 has 12 residues. CDR3 protein: CASSSPRAEQFF. CDR3 DNA sequence: TGTGCCAGCAGTTCCCCTAGGGCTGAGCAGTTCTTC.

This clonotype was seen ten or more times. This rearrangement joins TRBV16 to TRBJ1-5, with unresolved D. The V gene lost 0 bases and the J gene lost 3 bases, with 9 bases spanning the gap. From germline, CDR1 is KGHSY and CDR2 FQNENV. CDR3 size: 15 residues. CDR3 residues: CASSQSGNSNQPQHF. CDR3 nucleotide sequence: TGTGCCAGCAGCCAATCAGGGAATTCCAATCAGCCCCAGCATTTT.

In regard to this clonotype: One junction end disagrees with the germline gene, perhaps due to a read error. The chain recombines TRBV6-5 with TRBJ2-3; D is possibly TRBD2 (5 bases). Germline V gives CDR1 MNHEY, CDR2 SVGAGI. This CDR3 spans 16 amino acids. CDR3 coding DNA: TGTGCCAGCAGTTACACCGGTAGTAGCGCGGCAGATACGCATTATTTT. Its translation: CASSYTGSSAADTHYF.

The V call is TRBV9, the J call TRBJ1-2, with D hard to call. The V end lost 6 bases, the J end lost 2 bases, and 5 bases lay between the germline ends. This CDR3 comprises 11 residues. In germline, CDR1 is SGDLS, CDR2 YYNGEE. The CDR3, as DNA: TGTGCCAGCAAAGGGAACTATGGCTACACCTTC. The encoded protein is CASKGNYGYTF.

This clonotype was picked up a small number of times. The chain links TRBV5-1 to TRBJ2-5; D gene ambiguous. From germline, CDR1 is SGHRS and CDR2 YFSETQ. This CDR3 spans 13 amino acids. Trimming took 1 base from V and 3 from J, leaving 7 bases between them. The CDR3 spells CASSLNSKETQYF. Here the CDR3 DNA reads TGCGCCAGCAGCTTGAACAGTAAAGAGACCCAGTACTTC.

This clonotype was detected ten times or more. The rearrangement links TRBV4-1 to TRBJ2-5; 14 nucleotides match TRBD2. The germline V gene encodes CDR1 MGHRA and CDR2 YSYEKL. The CDR3 loop spans 19 amino acids. The V and J ends lost 2 bases and 2 bases, in that order; junction bases with no gene match: 10. The CDR3 here is CASSQSPGLAGERQETQYF. As DNA, the CDR3 is TGCGCCAGCAGCCAAAGTCCGGGACTAGCGGGAGAGAGGCAAGAGACCCAGTACTTC.

In this sample, this clonotype turned up many times. This chain links TRBV5-1 with TRBJ1-3, with a tentative D call TRBD1 (5 bases). The V end lost 5 bases, the J end lost 0 bases, and 15 bases lay between the germline ends. CDR3 length: 16 residues. From germline, CDR1 is SGHRS and CDR2 YFSETQ. CDR3 nucleotide sequence: TGCGCCAGCAGACCACAGGTCTCAAGCTCTGGAAACACCATATATTTT. It yields the protein CASRPQVSSSGNTIYF.

The table lists this clonotype with many counts. The chain couples TRBV10-3 to TRBJ2-7, with D hard to call. V was shortened by 10 bases and J by 5 bases, with 18 bases between the two germline ends. This CDR3 has 13 amino acids. The germline gives CDR1 ENHRY, CDR2 SYGVKD. CDR3 region: CATFSLGVHEQYF. The CDR3 DNA follows: TGTGCCACCTTTTCACTGGGTGTCCACGAGCAGTACTTC.

The sample holds many counts of this clonotype. V gene TRBV12-5 combines with J gene TRBJ2-2; D might be TRBD1 or TRBD2, each matching 5 bases. The CDR3 loop spans 14 amino acids. The V end was cut by 8 bases, the J end by 2 bases, with 12 bases between. Germline V gene sequence: CDR1 LGHNT, CDR2 FRNRAP. The CDR3 DNA reads as TGTGCTAGTCCGGGACCAGCAAACACCGGGGAGCTGTTTTTT. Its translation: CASPGPANTGELFF.

This clonotype showed up many times. The J gene is TRBJ2-1, the V gene TRBV12-3 or TRBV12-4; the match to TRBD2 covers 9 bases. The CDR3 runs to 11 residues. V lost 7 bases, J lost 16 bases, and 8 bases stayed unmatched. CDR3 bases: TGTGCCAGCACCCCCGGGACTAGCATTTTCTTC. Residues: CASTPGTSIFF.

This chain joins TRBV23-1 and TRBJ2-5; possible D gene TRBD2, 5 bases. TRBV23-1 is marked as an open reading frame, function uncertain. The CDR3 spans 9 residues. This CDR3 is CPRGETQYF. The CDR3 DNA sequence: TGCCCTCGAGGGGAGACCCAGTACTTC.

A note on this clonotype: One end of the junction fails to match germline, which may point to a read error. The chain joins TRBV15 to TRBJ1-2; no clear D. CDR1 LNHNV and CDR2 YYDKDF come from the germline V gene (reference sequence). The length of the CDR3 is 11 residues. Written as DNA, the CDR3 is TGTGCCACCAGCGGGCTGGGGATCCAATCTTTC. It translates to CATSGLGIQSF.

This clonotype has a handful of counts. V and J are TRBV12-5 and TRBJ2-1; a weak D match, TRBD1 (6 bases). This CDR3 spans 19 amino acids. CDR1 and CDR2 (germline): LGHNT, FRNRAP. V was cut by 0 bases and J by 1 base, with 19 bases left in between. CDR3 nucleotides: TGTGCTAGTGGTTTGGTACCCGATAAACAGGGTAGTTCCTACAATGAGCAGTTCTTC. The encoded protein is CASGLVPDKQGSSYNEQFF.

There are a few counts of this clonotype. The chain combines TRBV11-2 with TRBJ2-3; a possible D gene is TRBD2 (5 bases). The germline V gene has CDR1 SGHAT and CDR2 FQNNGV. V lost 5 bases to trimming and J lost 0 bases, with 15 bases between them. The CDR3 totals 16 residues. CDR3 residues: CASSLGGWPSTDTQYF. For the CDR3, the DNA is TGTGCCAGCAGCCTTGGAGGATGGCCAAGCACAGATACGCAGTATTTT.

The sample holds a few counts of this clonotype. The chain links TRBV6-7 to TRBJ2-2; D possibly corresponds to TRBD2 (6 bases). TRBV6-7 is known as an ORF, though its function is uncertain. The CDR3 is made up of 15 amino acids. Trimming cost V 2 bases and J 2 bases, with 9 bases left between them. CDR3 region: CASSYPGLNTGELFF. The CDR3 DNA reads as TGTGCCAGCAGTTACCCGGGACTTAACACCGGGGAGCTGTTTTTT.

This clonotype was detected only a few times. The genes are TRBV28 and TRBJ2-2; tentatively, D is TRBD2 (6 bases). Trimming pared 4 bases from V and 7 bases from J, leaving 16 bases between. This CDR3 comprises 15 residues. Germline CDR1 is MDHEN and CDR2 is SYDVKM. CDR3 loop: CASSSTGVPHGELFF. CDR3 coding DNA: TGTGCCAGCAGTTCGACGGGGGTCCCCCACGGGGAGCTGTTTTTT.

This clonotype was picked up many times. V usage is TRBV7-9 and J usage is TRBJ2-2; D is undetermined. Per the germline V gene, CDR1 is SEHNR and CDR2 is FQNEAQ (reference sequence). Trimming stripped 6 bases from V and 1 base from J, with 12 bases between. CDR3 length: 15 residues. The CDR3 sequence is CASSPRSRNTGELFF. CDR3 nucleotides: TGTGCCAGCAGTCCCAGGAGCCGGAACACCGGGGAGCTGTTTTTT. The entire variable domain, with the rest obtained from reference TRBV7-9 and TRBJ2-2, is as follows: DTGVSQNPRHKITKRGQNVTFRCDPISEHNRLYWYRQTLGQGPEFLTYFQNEAQLEKSRLLSDRFSAERPKGSFSTLEIQRTEQGDSAMYLCASSPRSRNTGELFFGEGSRLTVL.

This clonotype has ten or more counts. The chain carries TRBV11-2 and TRBJ2-6, with 7 bases matching TRBD2. The germline gives CDR1 SGHAT, CDR2 FQNNGV. The J segment lost 3 bases and the V segment lost 2 bases, leaving 7 bases of the junction unmatched. This CDR3 region has 17 residues. The DNA for the CDR3 is TGTGCCAGCAGCTTACTAGGAGCGGGAATTGGGGCCAACGTCCTGACTTTC. It codes for CASSLLGAGIGANVLTF. The entire variable domain, with the rest obtained from reference TRBV11-2 and TRBJ2-6, is as follows: EAGVAQSPRYKIIEKRQSVAFWCNPISGHATLYWYQQILGQGPKLLIQFQNNGVVDDSQLPKDRFSAERLKGVDSTLKIQPAKLEDSAVYLCASSLLGAGIGANVLTFGAGSRLTVL.

This clonotype has a count of ten or more. In DNA form, the CDR3 reads TGTGCCAGCAGTAACCCGTATTATGAAGAGGATACGCAGTATTTT. It codes for CASSNPYYEEDTQYF. The chain couples TRBV6-2 or TRBV6-3 to TRBJ2-3; D gene ambiguous. Trimming stripped 5 bases from V and 6 bases from J, with 18 bases between. CDR3 length: 15 amino acids. CDR1 and CDR2 (germline): MNHEY, SVGEGT.

The J gene is TRBJ2-3, the V gene TRBV20-1; 13 nucleotides line up with TRBD2. The germline CDR1 and CDR2 sequences are DFQATT and SNEGSKA (reference sequence). The CDR3 is 15 amino acids. V shed 6 bases and J 7 bases; nucleotides not matched to a gene: 10. The CDR3 DNA is TGCAGTGCGGTACTAGCGGGAGGGCTGCGGAATACGCAGTATTTT. This translates into CSAVLAGGLRNTQYF.